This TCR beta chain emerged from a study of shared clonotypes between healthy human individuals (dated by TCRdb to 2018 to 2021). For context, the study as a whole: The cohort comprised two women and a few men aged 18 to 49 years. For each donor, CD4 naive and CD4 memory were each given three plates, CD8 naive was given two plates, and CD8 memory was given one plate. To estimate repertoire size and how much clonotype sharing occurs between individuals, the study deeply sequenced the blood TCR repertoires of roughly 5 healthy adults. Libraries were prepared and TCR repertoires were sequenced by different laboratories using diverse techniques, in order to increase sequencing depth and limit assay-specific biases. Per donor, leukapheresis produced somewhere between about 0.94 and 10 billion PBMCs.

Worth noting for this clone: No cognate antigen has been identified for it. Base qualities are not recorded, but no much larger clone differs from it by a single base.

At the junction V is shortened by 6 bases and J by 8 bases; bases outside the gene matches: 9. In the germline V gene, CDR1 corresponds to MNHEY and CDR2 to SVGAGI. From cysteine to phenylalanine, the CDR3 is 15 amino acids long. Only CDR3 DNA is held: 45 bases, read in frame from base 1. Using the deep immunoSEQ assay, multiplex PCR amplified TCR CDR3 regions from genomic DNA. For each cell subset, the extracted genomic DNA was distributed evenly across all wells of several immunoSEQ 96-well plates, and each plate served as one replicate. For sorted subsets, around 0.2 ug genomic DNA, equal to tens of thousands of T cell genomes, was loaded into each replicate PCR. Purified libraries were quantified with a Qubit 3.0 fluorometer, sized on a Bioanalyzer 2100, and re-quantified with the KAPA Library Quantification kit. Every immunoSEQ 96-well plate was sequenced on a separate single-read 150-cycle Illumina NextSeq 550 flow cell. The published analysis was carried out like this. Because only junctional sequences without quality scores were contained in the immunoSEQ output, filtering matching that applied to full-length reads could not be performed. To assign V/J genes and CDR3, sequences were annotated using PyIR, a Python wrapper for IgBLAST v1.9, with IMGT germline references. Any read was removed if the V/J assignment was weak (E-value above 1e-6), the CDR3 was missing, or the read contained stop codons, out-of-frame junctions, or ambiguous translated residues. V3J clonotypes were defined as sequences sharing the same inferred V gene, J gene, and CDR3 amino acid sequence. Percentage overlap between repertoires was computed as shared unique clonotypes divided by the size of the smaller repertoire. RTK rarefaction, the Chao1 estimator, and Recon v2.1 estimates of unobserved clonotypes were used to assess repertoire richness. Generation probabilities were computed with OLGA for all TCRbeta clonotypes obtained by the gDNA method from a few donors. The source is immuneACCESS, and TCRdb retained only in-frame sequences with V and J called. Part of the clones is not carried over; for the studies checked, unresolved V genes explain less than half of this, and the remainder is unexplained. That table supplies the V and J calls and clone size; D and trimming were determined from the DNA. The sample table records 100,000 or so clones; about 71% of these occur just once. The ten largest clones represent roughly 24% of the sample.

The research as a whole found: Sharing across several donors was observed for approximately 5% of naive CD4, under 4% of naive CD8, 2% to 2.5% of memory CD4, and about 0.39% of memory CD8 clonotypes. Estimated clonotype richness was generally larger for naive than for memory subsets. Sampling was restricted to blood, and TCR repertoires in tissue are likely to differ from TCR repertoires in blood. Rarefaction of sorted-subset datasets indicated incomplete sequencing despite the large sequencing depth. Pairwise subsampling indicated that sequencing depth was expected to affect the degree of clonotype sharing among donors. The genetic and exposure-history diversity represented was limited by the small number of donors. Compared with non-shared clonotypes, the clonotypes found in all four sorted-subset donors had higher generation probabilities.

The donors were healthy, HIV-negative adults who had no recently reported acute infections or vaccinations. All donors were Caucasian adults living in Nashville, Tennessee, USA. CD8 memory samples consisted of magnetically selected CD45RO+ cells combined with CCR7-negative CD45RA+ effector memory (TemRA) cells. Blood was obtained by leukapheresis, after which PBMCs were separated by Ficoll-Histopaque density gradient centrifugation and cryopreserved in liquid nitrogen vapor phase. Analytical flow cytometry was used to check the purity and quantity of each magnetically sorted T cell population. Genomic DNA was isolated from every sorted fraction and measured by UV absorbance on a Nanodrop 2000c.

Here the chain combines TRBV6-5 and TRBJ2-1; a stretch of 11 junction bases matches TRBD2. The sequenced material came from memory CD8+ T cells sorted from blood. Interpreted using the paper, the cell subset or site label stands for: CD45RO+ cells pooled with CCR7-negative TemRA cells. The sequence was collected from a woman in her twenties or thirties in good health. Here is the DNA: TGTGCCAGCAGCCGAACTAGCGGGAGTCACCATGAGCAGTTCTTC. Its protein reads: CASSRTSGSHHEQFF.